The clone carrying this T cell receptor beta chain was seen ten or more times. TCRdb fed the 5' RACE reads into MiXCR, producing one record per CDR3 protein. The profile shows some 25,000 distinct CDR3 sequences, 2% to 3% of them singletons. This sample was taken from a study of CD8 T cells in ankylosing spondylitis. V dropped 3 bases and J dropped 6; count of bases not matched to a gene: 6. CDR1 is SGDLS, CDR2 YYNGEE, per germline. The CDR3 consists of 15 residues. The sequence was obtained from a female donor with ankylosing spondylitis or in good health (not recorded which). The J gene is TRBJ1-4, the V gene TRBV9; 9 bases map to TRBD1. The sequencing input was blood, either unsorted or a sorted T cell fraction (not recorded which). This chain's CDR3 is CASSARTGDHEKLFF. In nucleotides, the CDR3 is TGTGCCAGCAGCGCAAGGACAGGGGATCATGAAAAACTGTTTTTT.